This T cell receptor beta chain was sequenced in a study of OX40 agonist ivuxolimab in advanced cancers. Findings and limits, study-wide: In CD8+ T cells, expanded clones were on average more numerous than in CD4+.

Drawing of blood for sampling happened at baseline, at cycle 4 day 1, and at cycle 7 day 1. CDR3 size: 13 residues. CDR1 and CDR2 (germline): SGHNT, YYREEE (reference sequence). V was trimmed by 4 bases and J by 6 bases, leaving 11 bases between them. Measured with immunoSEQ multiplex PCR; TCRdb has only the in-frame clones, and not every one. Among fewer than 100,000 clones listed, about four fifths were seen once. Note on this clone: Its target is unknown.

This TCR was recovered from an adult with an advanced solid tumor such as melanoma, head and neck, liver or kidney cancer. The rearrangement joins TRBV5-4 to TRBJ1-5, with D tentatively TRBD1 (6 bases). The sample here was CD4+ or CD8+ T cells sorted from blood, taken in a trial of the OX40 agonist ivuxolimab. DNA for the CDR3: TGTGCCAGCAGCCGAGGGGGATCTCAGCCCCAGCATTTT. Its translation is CASSRGGSQPQHF.